Listed here are 18 T cell receptor beta chains from one sample, sequenced in a study of blood T cell repertoires in COVID-19. Assay: immunoSEQ multiplex PCR; the TCRdb copy retains only in-frame clones and omits some. The sample shows some 180,000 clones, around 84% of them seen only once. Sequenced input: peripheral blood. The receptors derive from a woman at least 80 years old with COVID-19, enrolled during active disease.

This sequence joins TRBV14 and TRBJ2-2; 8 bases are shared with TRBD1. With V trimmed by 4 bases and J by 1 base, 11 bases remained unmatched. Germline V lookup: CDR1 SGHDN, CDR2 FVKESK. The CDR3 loop spans 18 amino acids. CDR3 nucleotide sequence: TGTGCCAGCAGCCCTCGGAGACCAGGGACAGGGAACACCGGGGAGCTGTTTTTT. Protein sequence: CASSPRRPGTGNTGELFF. The full variable domain, rest sourced from reference TRBV14 and TRBJ2-2, is EAGVTQFPSHSVIEKGQTVTLRCDPISGHDNLYWYRRVMGKEIKFLLHFVKESKQDESGMPNNRFLAERTGGTYSTLKVQPAELEDSGVYFCASSPRRPGTGNTGELFFGEGSRLTVL.

This rearrangement joins TRBV6-4 to TRBJ1-1; possible D gene TRBD1, 6 bases. Germline CDR1 and CDR2: MRHNA and SNTAGT. This CDR3 comprises 12 residues. V was trimmed by 6 bases and J by 8 bases, leaving 13 bases between them. DNA for the CDR3: TGTGCCAGCAGGGGGGGGGCAACCGAAGCTTTCTTT. Translated, it gives CASRGGATEAFF.

V usage is TRBV12-3 or TRBV12-4 and J usage is TRBJ2-7, with D perhaps TRBD1 (6 bases). The CDR3 totals 12 residues. Trimming removed 8 bases from V and 3 bases from J, with 11 bases in between. CDR3: CASGRQDYEQYF. In nucleotides, the CDR3 is TGTGCCAGCGGGCGACAGGACTACGAGCAGTACTTC.

The chain combines TRBV6-2 or TRBV6-3 with TRBJ2-1, with 13 bases matching TRBD2. Germline CDR1 and CDR2: MNHEY and SVGEGT. The V gene end was trimmed by 4 bases and the J gene end by 9 bases; junction bases not matched to a gene: 9. The CDR3 spans 16 residues. This chain's CDR3 is CASSFATSGRRGEQFF. The CDR3 nucleotides are TGTGCCAGCAGTTTCGCGACTAGCGGGAGGCGTGGTGAGCAGTTCTTC.

This clone was seen only once. The rearrangement links TRBV6-5 to TRBJ1-1, with 10 bases lining up with TRBD1. The V gene end was trimmed by 2 bases and the J gene end by 5 bases; junction bases not matched to a gene: 5. The germline CDR1 and CDR2 sequences are MNHEY and SVGAGI. This CDR3 comprises 15 residues. The CDR3 loop is CASSYQGQGRTEAFF. In nucleotides, the CDR3 is TGTGCCAGCAGTTACCAGGGACAGGGGAGAACTGAAGCTTTCTTT.

The V call is TRBV6-5, the J call TRBJ1-1; D is unclear. CDR1 and CDR2 from the germline V gene are MNHEY and SVGAGI. The CDR3 has 13 amino acids. The V end was cut by 4 bases, the J end by 4 bases, with 10 bases between. The chain's CDR3 is CASSSRERTEAFF. In DNA form, the CDR3 reads TGTGCCAGCAGTTCCCGTGAGCGCACTGAAGCTTTCTTT.

J is TRBJ1-4 and V is TRBV15; 10 nucleotides line up with TRBD1. V was clipped by 3 bases and J by 5 bases; unmatched bases: 6. This CDR3 contains 16 residues. Germline CDR1 is LNHNV and CDR2 is YYDKDF (reference sequence). The CDR3 protein is CATSSGTGDFNEKLFF. The CDR3 DNA reads TGTGCCACCAGCAGCGGGACAGGGGACTTCAATGAAAAACTGTTTTTT.

The CDR3 DNA is TGTGCCAGTAAGCCCTTCCTGACAATGAAGAACACTGAAGCTTTCTTT. Amino acids: CASKPFLTMKNTEAFF. This chain links TRBV19 with TRBJ1-1; D ambiguous. Germline CDR1 is LNHDA and CDR2 is SQIVND (reference sequence). This CDR3 contains 16 residues. Trimming cost V 7 bases and J 1 base, with 19 bases left between them.

In regard to this clone: Different DNA sequences within this sample yield the same CDR3. This chain uses TRBV11-3 with TRBJ2-2; perhaps TRBD1 as D (5 bases). V was clipped by 2 bases and J by 5 bases, with 6 bases between them. Germline CDR1 reads SGHNT; CDR2 reads YENEEA. CDR3 length: 13 amino acids. Here the CDR3 reads CASSLRQTGELFF. The CDR3 DNA sequence: TGTGCCAGCAGCTTAAGACAGACCGGGGAGCTGTTTTTT.

The chain links TRBV11-1 to TRBJ2-3, with a weak D call TRBD1 (6 bases). V was cut by 5 bases and J by 3 bases, with 15 bases left in between. Germline CDR1 is SGHAT and CDR2 is FQDESV (reference sequence). The CDR3 consists of 15 residues. The CDR3 loop is CASSPFQGFTDTQYF. The CDR3 coding sequence is TGTGCCAGCAGCCCTTTCCAGGGGTTTACAGATACGCAGTATTTT.

This chain connects TRBV4-3 to TRBJ1-1, with D possibly TRBD1 on 6 matching bases. The germline V and J ends were trimmed by 0 bases and 3 bases, with 20 bases remaining between them. The CDR3 is made up of 18 amino acids. CDR1 and CDR2 from the germline V gene are LGHNA and YSLEER. The chain's CDR3 is CASSQDQAGANSYTEAFF. CDR3 sequence (DNA): TGCGCCAGCAGCCAAGATCAGGCGGGGGCGAATAGTTACACTGAAGCTTTCTTT.

DNA for the CDR3: TGCGCCAGCAGCTTGGCGGCAGGGGATGAAAAACTGTTTTTT. It translates to CASSLAAGDEKLFF. The chain recombines TRBV5-1 with TRBJ1-4; maybe TRBD1 (6 bases). V lost 0 bases and J lost 6, with 9 bases in between. The CDR3 is 14 amino acids. The germline CDR1 and CDR2 sequences are SGHRS and YFSETQ.

The gene calls are TRBV4-2 and TRBJ2-2; D not resolved. Germline assignment: CDR1 LGHNA and CDR2 YNFKEQ. The CDR3 length is 16 residues. V was clipped by 0 bases and J by 4 bases, with 12 bases between them. DNA for the CDR3: TGTGCCAGCAGCCAAGAGATCCACTCGGGCACCGGGGAGCTGTTTTTT. This codes for CASSQEIHSGTGELFF.

The V and J genes are TRBV28 and TRBJ2-5, with 11 bases that match TRBD2. Germline V lookup: CDR1 MDHEN, CDR2 SYDVKM. This CDR3 contains 16 residues. The V gene end was trimmed by 5 bases and the J gene end by 2 bases; junction bases not matched to a gene: 7. The CDR3 DNA is TGTGCCAGCAGTATACGGACTAGCGGGTTTCAAGAGACCCAGTACTTC. It codes for CASSIRTSGFQETQYF.

This clone was observed once. The genes are TRBV27 and TRBJ2-1; 9 bases are shared with TRBD2. The CDR3 sequence is 17 residues long. Germline assignment: CDR1 MNHEY and CDR2 SMNVEV (reference sequence). Trimming removed 5 bases from V and 3 bases from J; junction bases left unmatched: 11. The CDR3 here is CASSPIQTSGNYNEQFF. In nucleotides, the CDR3 is TGTGCCAGCAGTCCGATTCAGACTAGCGGAAACTACAATGAGCAGTTCTTC.

This chain uses TRBV6-2 or TRBV6-3 with TRBJ2-2; 7 bases align to TRBD2. The ends lost 2 bases at V and 6 bases at J; junction bases unmatched: 6. Looked up from germline, CDR1 is MNHEY and CDR2 is SVGEGT. CDR3 size: 15 residues. This CDR3 reads CASSYRAGVAGELFF. The CDR3, as DNA: TGTGCCAGCAGTTACCGTGCGGGAGTTGCCGGGGAGCTGTTTTTT.

The chain uses TRBV5-8 and TRBJ1-3; perhaps TRBD1 as D (6 bases). The CDR3 consists of 15 residues. V lost 4 bases, J lost 4 bases, and 15 bases lay in between. Germline assignment: CDR1 SGHTS and CDR2 YDEGEE. CDR3 amino acids: CASSRFTGPGNTIYF. CDR3 DNA: TGTGCCAGCAGCCGCTTCACAGGGCCCGGAAACACCATATATTTT.

V gene TRBV10-3 combines with J gene TRBJ2-3; tentative D call: TRBD2 (5 bases). The V and J ends lost 4 bases and 6 bases respectively, with 8 bases between them. Germline CDR1 ENHRY, CDR2 SYGVKD. This CDR3 is 12 amino acids long. CDR3 amino acids: CAISGLKDTQYF. The CDR3, as DNA: TGTGCCATCAGTGGACTAAAGGATACGCAGTATTTT.